The clone carrying this T cell receptor beta chain was picked up one time. This entry comes from a study of blood T cell repertoires in COVID-19. As for the study in general: The samples span acute and convalescent COVID-19 from the United States, Italy and Spain. PBMCs, B-cell-depleted T cells, or T cells provided the cDNA or gDNA that made up the material.

In the study's own analysis: It was from reference gene primer amplification that nucleated cell counts were estimated. Clones were read by immunoSEQ multiplex PCR, and TCRdb kept only the in-frame ones, dropping some. That table furnishes V, J and clone size, whereas the DNA furnished D and trimming. This table has 180,000 or so clones, more than 80% appearing once. Trimming removed 1 base from V and 6 bases from J, with 9 bases in between. Germline assignment: CDR1 SGHAT and CDR2 FQNNGV. The CDR3 loop spans 14 amino acids. Sequences were obtained from peripheral blood. V usage is TRBV11-2 and J usage is TRBJ2-2; D gene ambiguous. The receptor was derived from a woman aged 60 to 75 with acute or convalescent COVID-19. CDR3 DNA sequence: TGTGCCAGCAGCTTAGCTCCCTCCCCCGGGGAGCTGTTTTTT. It is translated as CASSLAPSPGELFF.